Detailed here is one TCR beta chain. Its antigen is unknown. No much larger clonotype is one base removed from it; base qualities were not supplied. The label giving this sample's time point can be read as: cycle 2 day 1 (C2D1) of nivolumab. Every trial patient had relapsed after autologous stem cell transplantation, and cohorts A, B and C differed in prior brentuximab vedotin exposure. The trial cohort included 50 to 60 patients with relapsed/refractory classical Hodgkin lymphoma, and each patient had a best overall response of complete response, partial response or progressive disease. In the multi-cohort phase II CheckMate 205 trial, trial patients received single-agent nivolumab. An independent review committee assessed best overall response by applying the 2007 International Working Group response criteria. Trial PBMCs were obtained immediately prior to nivolumab initiation (C1D1) and on therapy at cycle 2 day 1 and cycle 4 day 1. Peripheral blood was collected in 8 mL Vacutainer Cell Preparation Tubes, from which PBMCs were isolated by centrifugation and then cryopreserved.

The data were obtained in a study of PD-1 blockade in classical Hodgkin lymphoma (dated by TCRdb to 2019 to 2021). For context, the study as a whole: Nivolumab dosing was 3 mg/kg intravenously every 2 weeks, continuing until either disease progression or unacceptable toxicity. A peripheral blood immune signature of response to PD-1 blockade in classical Hodgkin lymphoma was defined using TCR beta sequencing and CyTOF.

The V end loses 5 bases and the J end loses 1 base, and a stretch of 16 bases separates them. CDR1 and CDR2 are read off the germline V gene as SGHTA and FQGNSA. From cysteine to phenylalanine, the CDR3 is 16 amino acids long. CDR3 DNA only is kept here, 48 bases in frame from base 1. The Qiagen DNeasy kit was used to extract genomic DNA from unsorted PBMCs and from the negatively selected CD4+ and CD8+ fractions. Using primers that anneal to V and J segments, immunoSEQ multiplex PCR amplified the TCR beta CDR3 regions. A synthetic immune receptor repertoire was used to minimize amplification bias, and any remaining bias was removed computationally after sequencing. In the paper's pipeline: Custom Python scripts were used to quantify repertoire diversity as the Shannon entropy index. Unsorted, CD4+ and CD8+ repertoires were analyzed separately, except for combined analyses in which CD4+ and CD8+ sequences were merged in silico. Clonal expansion was defined as at least a 2-fold frequency increase after treatment relative to C1D1, with a pseudocount of 0.5 for undetected baseline clones. Singleton clones were defined as clones with 0 or 1 copy at C1D1, and non-singleton clones were defined as clones with 2 or more copies. Clones expanded in unsorted samples were annotated as CD4+, CD8+ or unknown by matching protein sequences in sorted samples from the same patient. Wilcoxon tests on paired samples were used to test diversity changes from C1D1 to C4D1. What TCRdb holds here is the immuneACCESS table cut down to in-frame rearrangements. Part of the clones is not present; checked against another copy, under half of the missing clones reflect an unresolved V gene, and the others are unexplained. V and J calls and clone size are copied from that table; D and trimming were computed from the DNA. Within this sample are 25,000 to 30,000 clones, with approximately 66% of them counted one time only. The biggest ten clones account for 20% to 30% of the sample.

General findings and caveats noted by the study authors: By C4D1, a significant rise was seen in CD4+ TCR diversity but not in CD8+ TCR diversity (p=0.0027 vs p=0.16), and the rise was most apparent among complete responders (p=0.02). Baseline TCR diversity was reported to be lower in newly diagnosed patients than in healthy donors and to be lower still in relapsed/refractory patients. Lower diversity was seen in patients whose nivolumab began less than 1 year after ASCT, and these patients were left out of later analyses so that immune reconstitution would not confound the results. Among trial patients, those achieving complete response had baseline diversity similar to that of newly diagnosed patients, while diversity was significantly lower in partial responders and progressors. The study was limited to a single clinical trial cohort, and causes of repertoire differences, possibly disease activity or prior therapy, remained undefined.

The receptor chain draws on TRBV7-2 and TRBJ2-3; the D region possibly corresponds to TRBD2 (5 bases align). The receptor was derived from a human donor with classical Hodgkin lymphoma. The sample was peripheral blood mononuclear cells (PBMCs), taken before the second cycle of nivolumab. The CDR3 has the sequence CASSPGITRGTDTQYF. The nucleotide sequence is TGTGCCAGCAGCCCGGGGATAACGCGCGGCACAGATACGCAGTATTTT.